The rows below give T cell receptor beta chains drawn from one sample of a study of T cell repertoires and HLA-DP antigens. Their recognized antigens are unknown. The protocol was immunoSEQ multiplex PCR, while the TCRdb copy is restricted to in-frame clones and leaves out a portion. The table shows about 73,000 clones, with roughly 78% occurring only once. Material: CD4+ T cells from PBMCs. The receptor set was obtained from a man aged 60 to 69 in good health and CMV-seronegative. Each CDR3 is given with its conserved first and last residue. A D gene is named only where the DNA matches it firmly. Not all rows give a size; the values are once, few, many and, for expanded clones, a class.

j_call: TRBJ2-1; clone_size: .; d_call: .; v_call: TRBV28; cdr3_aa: CASSPRRAGATYNEQFF; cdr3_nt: TGTGCCAGCAGTCCCAGGAGGGCAGGGGCCACCTACAATGAGCAGTTCTTC
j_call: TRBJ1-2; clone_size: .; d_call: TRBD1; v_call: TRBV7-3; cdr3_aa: CASSLRGQPIGDYGYTF; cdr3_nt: TGTGCCAGCAGCCTAAGGGGACAGCCTATCGGGGACTATGGCTACACCTTC
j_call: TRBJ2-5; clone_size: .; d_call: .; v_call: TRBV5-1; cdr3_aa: CASSSDRRQTQYF; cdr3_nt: TGCGCCAGCAGCTCGGACCGCCGCCAGACCCAGTACTTC
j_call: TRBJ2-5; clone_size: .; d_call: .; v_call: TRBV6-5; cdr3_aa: CASRETGAETQYF; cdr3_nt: TGTGCCAGCAGGGAGACAGGTGCGGAGACCCAGTACTTC
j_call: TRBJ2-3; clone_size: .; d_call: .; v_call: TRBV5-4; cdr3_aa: CASSSNGVPDTQYF; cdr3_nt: TGTGCCAGCAGCTCAAATGGGGTCCCAGATACGCAGTATTTT
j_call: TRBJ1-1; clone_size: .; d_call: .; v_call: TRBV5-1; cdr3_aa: CASSLSIGINAFF; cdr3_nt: TGCGCCAGCAGCTTGAGCATAGGGATAAACGCTTTCTTT
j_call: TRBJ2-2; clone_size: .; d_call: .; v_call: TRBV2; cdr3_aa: CASRVTASGTGELFF; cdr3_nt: TGTGCCAGCAGGGTGACGGCGTCCGGAACCGGGGAGCTGTTTTTT
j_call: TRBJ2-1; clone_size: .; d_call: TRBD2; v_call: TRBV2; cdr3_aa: CASSEAEAGGDNEQFF; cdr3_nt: TGTGCCAGCAGTGAAGCCGAGGCGGGGGGGGACAATGAGCAGTTCTTC
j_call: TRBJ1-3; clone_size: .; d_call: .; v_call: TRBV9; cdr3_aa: CASSVAGNNPGNTIYF; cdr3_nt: TGTGCCAGCAGCGTAGCTGGGAACAATCCTGGAAACACCATATATTTT
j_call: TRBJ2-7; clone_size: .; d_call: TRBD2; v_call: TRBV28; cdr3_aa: CASSPSAGVEQYF; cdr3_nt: TGTGCCAGCAGTCCCTCGGCGGGAGTCGAGCAGTACTTC
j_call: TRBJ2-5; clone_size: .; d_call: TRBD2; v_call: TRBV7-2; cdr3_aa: CASSLAGLAEETQYF; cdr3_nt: TGTGCCAGCAGCTTAGCTGGGCTAGCGGAAGAGACCCAGTACTTC
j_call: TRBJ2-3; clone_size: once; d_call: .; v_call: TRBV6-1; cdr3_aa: CASTLAESTDTQYF; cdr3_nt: TGTGCCAGCACCCTAGCAGAAAGCACAGATACGCAGTATTTT
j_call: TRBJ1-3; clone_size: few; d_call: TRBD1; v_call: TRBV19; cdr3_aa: CASSITGQADTIYF; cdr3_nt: TGTGCCAGTAGTATAACGGGACAGGCGGACACCATATATTTT
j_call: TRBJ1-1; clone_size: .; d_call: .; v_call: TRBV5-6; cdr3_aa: CASSFRFTINTEAFF; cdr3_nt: TGTGCCAGCAGCTTTAGGTTTACCATTAACACTGAAGCTTTCTTT
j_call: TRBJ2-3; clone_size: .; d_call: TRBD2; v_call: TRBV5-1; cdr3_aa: CASSPGTSGSTDTQYF; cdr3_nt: TGCGCCAGCAGCCCAGGGACTAGCGGGAGTACAGATACGCAGTATTTT
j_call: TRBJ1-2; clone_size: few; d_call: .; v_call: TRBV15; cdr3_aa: CATSSSGRDYGYTF; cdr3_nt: TGTGCCACCAGCAGTTCGGGACGAGACTATGGCTACACCTTC
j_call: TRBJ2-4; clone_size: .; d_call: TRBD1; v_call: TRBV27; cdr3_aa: CASSGRDREGGNIQYF; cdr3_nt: TGTGCCAGCAGTGGCCGGGACAGGGAGGGGGGAAACATTCAGTACTTC
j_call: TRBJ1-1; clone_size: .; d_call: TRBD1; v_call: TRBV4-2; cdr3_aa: CASSPRRDRRNTEAFF; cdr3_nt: TGTGCCAGCAGCCCGCGGCGGGACAGGAGGAACACTGAAGCTTTCTTT
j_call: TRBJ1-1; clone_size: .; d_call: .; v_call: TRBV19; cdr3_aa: CASSIYAEAFF; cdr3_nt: TGTGCCAGTAGTATTTACGCTGAAGCTTTCTTT
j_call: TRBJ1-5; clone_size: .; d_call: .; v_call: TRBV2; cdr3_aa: CASSERTRTHQPQHF; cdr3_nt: TGTGCCAGCAGTGAGAGGACCCGGACCCATCAGCCCCAGCATTTT
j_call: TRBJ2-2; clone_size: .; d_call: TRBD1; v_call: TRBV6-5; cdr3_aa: CASSNRGGTGELFF; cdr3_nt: TGTGCCAGCAGTAACAGGGGTGGCACCGGGGAGCTGTTTTTT
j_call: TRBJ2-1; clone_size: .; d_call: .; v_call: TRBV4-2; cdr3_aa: CASSQPGLDYNEQFF; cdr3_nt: TGTGCCAGCAGCCAACCGGGACTGGATTACAATGAGCAGTTCTTC
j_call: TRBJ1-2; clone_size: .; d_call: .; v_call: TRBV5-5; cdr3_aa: CASSQDGSRRGYTF; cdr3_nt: TGTGCCAGCAGCCAAGACGGGTCGCGGCGTGGCTACACCTTC
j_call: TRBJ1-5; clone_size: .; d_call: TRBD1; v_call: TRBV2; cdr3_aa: CASSDRGPARHQPQHF; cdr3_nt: TGTGCCAGCAGTGACAGGGGGCCCGCCAGGCATCAGCCCCAGCATTTT
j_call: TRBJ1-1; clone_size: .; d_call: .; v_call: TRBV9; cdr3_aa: CASSVEVSTEAFF; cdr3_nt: TGTGCCAGCAGCGTAGAAGTAAGCACTGAAGCTTTCTTT
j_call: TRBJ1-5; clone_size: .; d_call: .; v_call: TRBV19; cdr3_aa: CASTTGQISNQPQHF; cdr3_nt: TGTGCCAGTACCACTGGGCAGATTAGCAATCAGCCCCAGCATTTT
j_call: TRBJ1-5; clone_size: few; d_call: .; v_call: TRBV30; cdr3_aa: CAWSRSNQPQHF; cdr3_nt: TGTGCCTGGAGTCGTAGCAATCAGCCCCAGCATTTT
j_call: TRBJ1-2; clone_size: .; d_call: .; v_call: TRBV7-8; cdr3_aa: CASSSGFNYGYTF; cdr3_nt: TGTGCCAGCAGCTCAGGGTTCAACTATGGCTACACCTTC
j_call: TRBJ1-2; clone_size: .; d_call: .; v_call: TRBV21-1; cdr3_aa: CASSNGRGYGYTF; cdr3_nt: TGTGCCAGCAGCAACGGCAGGGGTTATGGCTACACCTTC
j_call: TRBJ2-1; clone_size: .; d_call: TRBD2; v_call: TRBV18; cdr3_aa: CASSPMIGLAGRNEQFF; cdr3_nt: TGTGCCAGCTCACCTATGATAGGACTAGCGGGCCGCAATGAGCAGTTCTTC
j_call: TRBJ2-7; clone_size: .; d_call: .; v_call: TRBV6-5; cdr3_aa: CASTRRDSYEQYF; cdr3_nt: TGTGCCAGCACCCGCAGGGACTCCTACGAGCAGTACTTC
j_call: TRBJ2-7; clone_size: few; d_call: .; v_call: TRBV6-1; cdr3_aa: CASGRTGDSGWEQYF; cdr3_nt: TGTGCCAGCGGCAGAACGGGGGACAGCGGGTGGGAGCAGTACTTC
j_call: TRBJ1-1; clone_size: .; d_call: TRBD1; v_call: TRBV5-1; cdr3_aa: CASSTWLGQGTEAFF; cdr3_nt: TGCGCCAGCAGCACCTGGTTGGGACAGGGGACTGAAGCTTTCTTT
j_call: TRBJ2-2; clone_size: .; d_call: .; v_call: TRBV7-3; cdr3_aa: CASSLDDGELFF; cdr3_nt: TGTGCCAGCAGCTTAGATGACGGGGAGCTGTTTTTT
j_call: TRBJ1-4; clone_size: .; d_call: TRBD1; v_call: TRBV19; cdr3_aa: CASSILGTGTRREKLFF; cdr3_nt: TGTGCCAGTAGTATATTAGGGACAGGGACCCGTCGGGAAAAACTGTTTTTT
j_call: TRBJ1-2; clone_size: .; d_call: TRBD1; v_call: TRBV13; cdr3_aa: CASIRAGQGSNYGYTF; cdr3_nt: TGTGCCAGCATCCGTGCCGGACAGGGGAGTAACTATGGCTACACCTTC
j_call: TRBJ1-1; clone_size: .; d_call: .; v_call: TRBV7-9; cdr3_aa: CASSSYRASEAFF; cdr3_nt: TGTGCCAGCAGCTCATACAGGGCCTCAGAAGCTTTCTTT
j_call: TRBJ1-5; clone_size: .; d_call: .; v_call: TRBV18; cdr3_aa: CASSLDRNQPQHF; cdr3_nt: TGTGCCAGCTCACTTGACAGGAATCAGCCCCAGCATTTT
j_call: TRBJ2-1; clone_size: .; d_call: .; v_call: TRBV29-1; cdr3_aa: CSATLWPSYNEQFF; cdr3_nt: TGCAGCGCGACCCTATGGCCCTCCTACAATGAGCAGTTCTTC
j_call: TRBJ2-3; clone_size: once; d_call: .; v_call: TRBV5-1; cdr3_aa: CASSFSGDTDTQYF; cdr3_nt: TGCGCCAGCAGCTTCTCGGGGGACACAGATACGCAGTATTTT
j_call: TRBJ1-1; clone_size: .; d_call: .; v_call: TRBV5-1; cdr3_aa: CASSYVSGTEAFF; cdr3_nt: TGCGCCAGCAGCTACGTAAGCGGGACTGAAGCTTTCTTT
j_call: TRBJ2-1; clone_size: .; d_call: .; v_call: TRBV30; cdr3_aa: CAWTPLSAGNEQFF; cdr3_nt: TGTGCCTGGACCCCCCTCAGTGCGGGCAATGAGCAGTTCTTC
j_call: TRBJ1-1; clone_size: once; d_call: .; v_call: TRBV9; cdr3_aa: CASSVGDMNTEAFF; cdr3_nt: TGTGCCAGCAGCGTGGGTGACATGAACACTGAAGCTTTCTTT
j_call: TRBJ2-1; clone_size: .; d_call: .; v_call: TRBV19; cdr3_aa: CASSMGQTNEQFF; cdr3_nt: TGTGCCAGTAGTATGGGTCAGACTAATGAGCAGTTCTTC